Presented here are 21 T cell receptor beta chains from one specimen sequenced in a study of CD8 T cells in ankylosing spondylitis. A single record per CDR3 protein comes from TCRdb applying MiXCR to the 5' RACE reads. The sample lists fewer than 350,000 distinct CDR3 sequences; around 10% were seen once. The sequencing sample was made of blood, either unsorted or a sorted T cell fraction (not recorded which). These TCRs come from a female donor with ankylosing spondylitis or in good health (not recorded which).

This clonotype was recorded many times. The chain couples TRBV11-2 to TRBJ1-1; a possible D gene is TRBD1 (6 bases). This CDR3 has 16 residues. Germline V gene lookup returns CDR1 SGHAT and CDR2 FQNNGV. V was cut by 1 base and J by 5 bases, with 17 bases left in between. The CDR3 nucleotides read TGTGCCAGCAGCTTAGCCCGGGGGCAGGGGAAGACTGAAGCTTTCTTT. Translation: CASSLARGQGKTEAFF.

Ten or more counts support this clonotype. V gene TRBV20-1 combines with J gene TRBJ1-6; D is possibly TRBD1 (5 bases). Per the germline V gene, CDR1 is DFQATT and CDR2 is SNEGSKA (reference sequence). V was cut by 7 bases and J by 7 bases, with 17 bases left in between. There are 14 residues in the CDR3. CDR3 sequence: CSGRDGSYNSPLHF. CDR3 in DNA: TGCAGTGGCCGGGACGGATCTTACAATTCACCCCTCCACTTT.

The chain recombines TRBV5-1 with TRBJ1-1; the D gene is possibly TRBD1 (5 bases). V lost 4 bases to trimming and J lost 4 bases, with 26 bases between them. The CDR3 length is 18 residues. CDR1 and CDR2 from the germline V gene are SGHRS and YFSETQ. The CDR3 is CASSLGVLGGEVVTEAFF. The DNA for the CDR3 is TGCGCCAGCAGCCTAGGGGTTCTGGGTGGGGAGGTAGTCACTGAAGCTTTCTTT.

Only a few counts were recorded for this clonotype. CDR3 sequence reads: CASSPYFGGGFQPLHF. The CDR3 DNA is TGTGCCAGCAGCCCCTACTTTGGAGGGGGCTTTCAACCCCTCCACTTT. This sequence joins TRBV7-4 and TRBJ1-6, with TRBD1 identical over 7 bases. V lost 5 bases, J lost 12 bases, and 16 bases stayed unmatched. CDR1 is SGHVT, CDR2 SQSDAQ, per germline. The CDR3 has 16 residues.

This clonotype was detected ten times or more. The V call is TRBV7-9, the J call TRBJ1-2, with D possibly being TRBD1 (5 bases). CDR1 is SEHNR, CDR2 FQNEAQ, per germline (reference sequence). The V end was cut by 5 bases, the J end by 3 bases, with 16 bases between. This CDR3 contains 15 residues. CDR3 nucleotide sequence: TGTGCCAGCAGCCCCCATCGGGGGGGAGACTATGGCTACACCTTC. This gives the protein CASSPHRGGDYGYTF.

This clonotype was found many times. This sequence joins TRBV20-1 and TRBJ1-1; TRBD1 is a possible D gene (5 bases). The CDR3 has 14 residues. Between the trimmed V and J ends, which lost 2 bases and 0 bases, there was a span of 10 bases. From germline, CDR1 is DFQATT and CDR2 SNEGSKA (reference sequence). CDR3 nucleotide sequence: TGCAGTGCTAGACTCCAGGGTGTGAACACTGAAGCTTTCTTT. Translating gives CSARLQGVNTEAFF.

This clonotype was recorded a few times. The chain couples TRBV20-1 to TRBJ2-2; 9 positions match TRBD1. The V segment lost 2 bases and the J segment 1 base; nucleotides outside the gene matches: 5. The CDR3 totals 16 residues. Germline assignment: CDR1 DFQATT and CDR2 SNEGSKA (reference sequence). The CDR3 spells CSARLPGQGNTGELFF. The DNA of the CDR3 is TGCAGTGCTAGATTACCGGGACAGGGGAACACCGGGGAGCTGTTTTTT.

In its sample, this clonotype was seen many times. The J gene is TRBJ2-3, the V gene TRBV5-1; a weak D match, TRBD1 (6 bases). CDR3 length: 13 residues. V dropped 4 bases and J dropped 5 bases, with 11 bases sitting between them. CDR1 is SGHRS and CDR2 is YFSETQ in the germline V gene. The CDR3 region has the DNA TGCGCCAGCAGCCTGACAGGAGGAGATACGCAGTATTTT. This gives the protein CASSLTGGDTQYF.

This clonotype was recorded at least ten times. This chain connects TRBV5-6 to TRBJ1-2; D perhaps matches TRBD1 (6 bases). Germline V lookup: CDR1 SGHDT, CDR2 YYEEEE. The CDR3 sequence is 16 residues long. The ends were cut back, 4 bases at V and 0 bases at J, with 16 bases in the middle. The CDR3 protein is CASSLLGGGPNYGYTF. CDR3 DNA sequence: TGTGCCAGCAGCCTTCTTGGGGGCGGACCTAACTATGGCTACACCTTC.

Many counts were recorded for this clonotype. This sequence joins TRBV27 and TRBJ2-5; D unresolved. The CDR3 has 13 amino acids. The germline V and J ends were trimmed by 4 bases and 1 base, with 7 bases remaining between them. Germline CDR1 MNHEY, CDR2 SMNVEV (reference sequence). The CDR3 here is CASSSLTQETQYF. DNA for the CDR3: TGTGCCAGCAGTTCCTTAACCCAAGAGACCCAGTACTTC.

This clonotype has a handful of counts. The chain recombines TRBV28 with TRBJ2-2, with TRBD2 identical over 8 bases. The ends lost 11 bases at V and 5 bases at J; junction bases unmatched: 10. This CDR3 has 14 residues. CDR1 is MDHEN and CDR2 is SYDVKM in the germline V gene. CDR3 sequence: CASLRGGWTGELFF. In DNA form, the CDR3 reads TGTGCCTCCCTACGGGGGGGGTGGACCGGGGAGCTGTTTTTT.

In its sample, this clonotype was seen many times. The chain uses TRBV9 and TRBJ2-1; D uncertain. V lost 0 bases, J lost 10 bases, and 11 bases lay in between. CDR1 and CDR2 (germline): SGDLS, YYNGEE. This CDR3 has 13 residues. CDR3 nucleotide sequence: TGTGCCAGCAGCGTAGAGGTCCTTAGAGAGCAGTTCTTC. It is translated as CASSVEVLREQFF.

The sample holds many counts of this clonotype. The chain recombines TRBV20-1 with TRBJ2-1; 11 nucleotides align to TRBD2. CDR3 size: 16 residues. Trimming removed 2 bases from V and 0 bases from J; junction bases left unmatched: 3. Germline lookup yields CDR1 DFQATT and CDR2 SNEGSKA (reference sequence). The chain's CDR3 is CSARRGLAASYNEQFF. DNA of the CDR3: TGCAGTGCTAGACGGGGACTAGCGGCCTCCTACAATGAGCAGTTCTTC.

This clonotype was recorded many times. CDR3 in amino acids: CASSLSGPYEQYF. Written as DNA, the CDR3 is TGTGCCAGCAGCTTATCCGGACCCTACGAGCAGTACTTC. The rearrangement joins TRBV7-9 to TRBJ2-7; D ambiguous. Germline lookup yields CDR1 SEHNR and CDR2 FQNEAQ (reference sequence). The CDR3 runs 13 residues. V lost 2 bases to trimming and J lost 2 bases, with 7 bases between them.

This clonotype was detected only a few times. The CDR3: CASSEAGTGIYEQYF. The CDR3 DNA sequence: TGTGCCAGCAGTGAAGCCGGGACAGGGATCTACGAGCAGTACTTC. The J gene is TRBJ2-7, the V gene TRBV6-1; 9 nucleotides line up with TRBD1. CDR3 length: 15 amino acids. Germline loops: CDR1 MNHNS, CDR2 SASEGT. Trimming removed 0 bases from V and 3 bases from J; junction bases left unmatched: 3.

The chain combines TRBV12-3 or TRBV12-4 with TRBJ1-5; D might be TRBD1 (5 bases). The length of the CDR3 is 13 residues. V was clipped by 3 bases and J by 5 bases, with 8 bases between them. CDR3 sequence: CASSLGDDQPQHF. Here the CDR3 DNA reads TGTGCCAGCAGTTTGGGGGACGATCAGCCCCAGCATTTT.

The sample holds many counts of this clonotype. The chain uses TRBV5-1 and TRBJ2-3; TRBD1 might be the D (5 bases). V lost 5 bases to trimming and J lost 5 bases, with 15 bases between them. CDR3 size: 14 residues. CDR1 and CDR2 (germline): SGHRS, YFSETQ. CDR3 sequence reads: CASRHERQRDTQYF. In DNA form, the CDR3 reads TGCGCCAGCAGACATGAAAGACAGCGAGATACGCAGTATTTT.

Ten or more counts support this clonotype. The chain uses TRBV29-1 and TRBJ2-3; unclear D gene. The V end lost 0 bases, the J end lost 4 bases, and 14 bases lay between the germline ends. The CDR3 is made up of 15 amino acids. The germline V gene encodes CDR1 SQVTM and CDR2 ANQGSEA. CDR3 region: CSVEDRVPPPDTQYF. CDR3 nucleotides: TGCAGCGTTGAAGATCGGGTCCCCCCCCCAGATACGCAGTATTTT.

This clonotype came up a few times. CDR3 coding DNA: TGCAGTGCTAGGGGGGGAGGCTACGAGCAGTACTTC. This sequence encodes CSARGGGYEQYF. The gene calls are TRBV20-1 and TRBJ2-7, with D possibly TRBD2 on 6 matching bases. CDR3 size: 12 residues. Germline-derived CDR1 and CDR2 are DFQATT and SNEGSKA (reference sequence). V was pared by 3 bases and J by 3 bases, with 9 bases between.

The chain uses TRBV7-6 and TRBJ2-1; D call uncertain. CDR1 SGHVS and CDR2 FNYEAQ come from the germline V gene. Between the trimmed V and J ends, which lost 5 bases and 0 bases, there was a span of 11 bases. This CDR3 spans 15 amino acids. The CDR3 region has the DNA TGTGCCAGCAGCGCAGACTCGGGCTCCTACAATGAGCAGTTCTTC. Residues: CASSADSGSYNEQFF.

This clonotype came up many times. CDR3: CASSLQVGYNEQFF. The DNA of the CDR3 is TGTGCCAGCTCACTTCAGGTCGGTTACAATGAGCAGTTCTTC. The chain couples TRBV18 to TRBJ2-1, with no clear D. V was cut by 4 bases and J by 4 bases, with 11 bases left in between. The CDR3 contains 14 residues. Germline CDR1 and CDR2: KGHSH and LQKENI.